The 8 T cell receptor beta chains below were found in one sample sequenced in a study of blood T cell repertoires in COVID-19. Sequenced by immunoSEQ multiplex PCR; TCRdb stores in-frame clones only, minus some. The table records roughly 150,000 clones, about 83% of them present only once. Material: peripheral blood. Receptor source: a human donor in a cohort sampled during active COVID-19.

The V gene is TRBV10-1, the J gene TRBJ2-7; 7 nucleotides line up with TRBD1. V was clipped by 7 bases and J by 3 bases; unmatched bases: 15. The germline CDR1 and CDR2 sequences are WNHNN and SYGVQD (reference sequence). The CDR3 spans 16 residues. The CDR3, as DNA: TGCGCCAGCATTGACCGATCGGACAGGAGGTACTACGAGCAGTACTTC. As protein: CASIDRSDRRYYEQYF.

The chain carries TRBV7-8 and TRBJ2-7; 10 nucleotides line up with TRBD2. J was trimmed by 7 bases and V by 4 bases; bases with no gene match: 7. Germline CDR1 is SGHVS and CDR2 is FQNEAQ. The CDR3 is 14 amino acids. CDR3 coding DNA: TGTGCCAGCAGCTCCCTAGCGGGAGAGGGGGAGCAGTACTTC. Amino acid sequence: CASSSLAGEGEQYF.

This clone was found once. The V and J genes are TRBV5-1 and TRBJ1-3, with TRBD1 matching 10 bases. This CDR3 is 15 amino acids long. Germline lookup yields CDR1 SGHRS and CDR2 YFSETQ. With V trimmed by 3 bases and J by 2 bases, 2 bases remained unmatched. The CDR3 nucleotides are TGCGCCAGCAGCTGGGACAGGGGACCTGGAAACACCATATATTTT. Translating gives CASSWDRGPGNTIYF.

The V gene is TRBV7-8, the J gene TRBJ1-2; 10 bases agree with TRBD1. From germline, CDR1 is SGHVS and CDR2 FQNEAQ. The CDR3 is made up of 16 amino acids. The trim removed 2 bases at V and 6 bases at J, leaving 9 bases unmatched. In nucleotides, the CDR3 is TGTGCCAGCAGCTTACGGGATCGGGACAGGGGTGATGGCTACACCTTC. Translated, it gives CASSLRDRDRGDGYTF.

The chain recombines TRBV19 with TRBJ2-7; D is possibly TRBD1 (8 bases). Deletions cut 7 bases from V and 1 base from J, with 14 bases between. The germline CDR1 and CDR2 sequences are LNHDA and SQIVND (reference sequence). The CDR3 extends over 14 amino acids. The CDR3 DNA sequence: TGTGCCAGTAAGCGGGACAGGAATTCCTACGAGCAGTACTTC. It specifies CASKRDRNSYEQYF.

The chain employs TRBV28 and TRBJ2-7, with D tentatively TRBD2 (5 bases). V lost 7 bases, J lost 9 bases, and 16 bases lay in between. Germline V gives CDR1 MDHEN, CDR2 SYDVKM. This CDR3 has 12 residues. This chain's CDR3 is CASTRGELGQYF. Here the CDR3 DNA reads TGTGCCAGCACACGGGGAGAACTCGGGCAGTACTTC.

J is TRBJ2-1 and V is TRBV7-9; possible D gene TRBD2, 5 bases. Germline CDR1 is SEHNR and CDR2 is FQNEAQ (reference sequence). The CDR3 runs 14 residues. The V and J ends lost 10 bases and 0 bases respectively, with 13 bases between them. This CDR3 reads CATPTGSSYNEQFF. The CDR3 DNA reads TGTGCCACCCCGACGGGGTCCTCCTACAATGAGCAGTTCTTC.

A few counts support this clone. The chain employs TRBV7-9 and TRBJ2-5; maybe TRBD2 (7 bases). The germline gives CDR1 SEHNR, CDR2 FQNEAQ (reference sequence). The CDR3 covers 14 residues. V was pared by 5 bases and J by 4 bases, with 14 bases between. The CDR3 sequence: CASSPRGGGETQYF. The CDR3 coding sequence is TGTGCCAGCAGCCCTAGGGGGGGAGGAGAGACCCAGTACTTC.